The entry below gives a single T cell receptor (beta chain) sequence along with its context. No antigen is known for it. TCRdb keeps only in-frame clones here, not all; method: immunoSEQ multiplex PCR. The repertoire consists of approximately 38,000 clones, with approximately 87% occurring once and the leading ten covering about a third. V lost 5 bases and J 2 bases, leaving 13 bases between the germline ends. Germline V lookup: CDR1 LNHNV, CDR2 YYDKDF (reference sequence). The CDR3 runs to 15 residues. This sample is part of a study of OX40 agonist ivuxolimab in advanced cancers. Background on the study: Patients' therapy was ivuxolimab, an antibody that acts as an agonist of OX40 (CD134). Averaging 60 years in age, with a range of 23 to 79, the cohort was 65% to 85% male. Whole-study findings and limits: A proportion of nonresponders additionally exhibited low normalized T-cell clonal expansion. Partial responders at 0.1-3.0 mg/kg had among the lowest clonal expansion.

Sequencing used CD4+ or CD8+ T cells sorted from blood, obtained in a trial of the OX40 agonist ivuxolimab. The receptor was isolated from an adult with an advanced solid tumor such as melanoma, head and neck, liver or kidney cancer. The J gene is TRBJ1-5, the V gene TRBV15; D unclear. The DNA for the CDR3 is TGTGCCACCAGCGTCTCCGGTTTGGGCAATCAGCCCCAGCATTTT. Translated, it gives CATSVSGLGNQPQHF.